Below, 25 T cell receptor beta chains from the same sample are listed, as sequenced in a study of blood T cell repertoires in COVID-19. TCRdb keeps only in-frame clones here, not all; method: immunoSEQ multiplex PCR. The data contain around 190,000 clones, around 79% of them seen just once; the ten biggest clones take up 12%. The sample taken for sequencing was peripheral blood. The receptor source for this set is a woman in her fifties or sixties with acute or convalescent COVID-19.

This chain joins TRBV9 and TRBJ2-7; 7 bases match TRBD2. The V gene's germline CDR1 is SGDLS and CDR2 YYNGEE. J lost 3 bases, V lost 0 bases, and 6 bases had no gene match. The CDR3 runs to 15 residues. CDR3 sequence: CASSVAFGTIYEQYF. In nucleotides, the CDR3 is TGTGCCAGCAGCGTAGCTTTCGGGACTATCTACGAGCAGTACTTC. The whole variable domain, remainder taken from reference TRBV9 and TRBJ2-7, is DSGVTQTPKHLITATGQRVTLRCSPRSGDLSVYWYQQSLDQGLQFLIQYYNGEERAKGNILERFSAQQFPDLHSELNLSSLELGDSALYFCASSVAFGTIYEQYFGPGTRLTVT.

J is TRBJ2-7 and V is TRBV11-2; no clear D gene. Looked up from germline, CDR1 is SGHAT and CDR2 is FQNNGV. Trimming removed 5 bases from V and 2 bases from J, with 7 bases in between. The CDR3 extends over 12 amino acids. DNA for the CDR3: TGTGCCAGCAGCACCTCTACCTACGAGCAGTACTTC. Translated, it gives CASSTSTYEQYF.

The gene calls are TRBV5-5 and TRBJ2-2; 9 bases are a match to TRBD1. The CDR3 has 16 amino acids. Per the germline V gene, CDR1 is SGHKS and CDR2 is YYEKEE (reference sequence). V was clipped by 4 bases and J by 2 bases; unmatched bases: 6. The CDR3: CASSRRQGVNTGELFF. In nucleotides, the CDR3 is TGTGCCAGCAGCCGTAGACAGGGGGTTAACACCGGGGAGCTGTTTTTT.

CDR3 loop: CATSESRGGATDTQYF. The CDR3 DNA reads TGTGCCACCAGTGAGAGTCGCGGGGGGGCCACGGATACGCAGTATTTT. The chain has TRBV24-1 and TRBJ2-3, with TRBD2 identical over 9 bases. The CDR3 sequence is 16 residues long. Trimming removed 4 bases from V and 6 bases from J; junction bases left unmatched: 10. The germline CDR1 and CDR2 sequences are KGHDR and SFDVKD.

The CDR3 protein is CSVEDGYGAYEQYF. Here the CDR3 DNA reads TGCAGCGTTGAAGACGGGTACGGAGCGTACGAGCAGTACTTC. The chain has TRBV29-1 and TRBJ2-7; D not resolved. The CDR3 runs 14 residues. V lost 0 bases and J 4 bases, leaving 13 bases between the germline ends. From germline, CDR1 is SQVTM and CDR2 ANQGSEA.

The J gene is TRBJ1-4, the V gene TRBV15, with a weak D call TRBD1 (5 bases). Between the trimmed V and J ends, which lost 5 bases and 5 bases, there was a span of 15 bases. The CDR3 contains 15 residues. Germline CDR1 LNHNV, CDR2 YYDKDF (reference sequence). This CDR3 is CATSHEGAVNEKLFF. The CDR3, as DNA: TGTGCCACCAGCCATGAAGGGGCCGTAAATGAAAAACTGTTTTTT.

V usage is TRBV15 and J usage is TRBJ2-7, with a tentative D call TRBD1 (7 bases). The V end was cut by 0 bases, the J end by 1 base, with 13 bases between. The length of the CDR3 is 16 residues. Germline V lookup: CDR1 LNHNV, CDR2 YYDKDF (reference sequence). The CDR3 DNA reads TGTGCCACCAGCAGAGATCAGGGGGGAAGGTCCTACGAGCAGTACTTC. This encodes CATSRDQGGRSYEQYF.

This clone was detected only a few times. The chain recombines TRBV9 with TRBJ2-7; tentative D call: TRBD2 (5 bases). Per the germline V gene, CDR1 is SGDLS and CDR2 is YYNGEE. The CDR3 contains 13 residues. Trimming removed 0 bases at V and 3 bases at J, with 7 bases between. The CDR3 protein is CASSVGGSYEQYF. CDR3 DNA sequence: TGTGCCAGCAGCGTAGGAGGGAGCTACGAGCAGTACTTC. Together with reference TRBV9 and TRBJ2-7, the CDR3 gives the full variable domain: DSGVTQTPKHLITATGQRVTLRCSPRSGDLSVYWYQQSLDQGLQFLIQYYNGEERAKGNILERFSAQQFPDLHSELNLSSLELGDSALYFCASSVGGSYEQYFGPGTRLTVT.

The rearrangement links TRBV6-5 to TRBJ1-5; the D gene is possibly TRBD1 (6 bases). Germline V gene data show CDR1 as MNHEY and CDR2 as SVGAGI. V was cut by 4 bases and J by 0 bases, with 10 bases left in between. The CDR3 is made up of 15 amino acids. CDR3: CASSSGTLSNQPQHF. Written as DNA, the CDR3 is TGTGCCAGCAGTTCCGGGACACTTAGCAATCAGCCCCAGCATTTT.

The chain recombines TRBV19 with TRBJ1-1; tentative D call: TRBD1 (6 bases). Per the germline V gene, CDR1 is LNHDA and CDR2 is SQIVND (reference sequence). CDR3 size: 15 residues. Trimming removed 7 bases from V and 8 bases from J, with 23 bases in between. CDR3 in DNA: TGTGCCAGTACCCCTCCTGGGGGCCCAGGCCGCGAAGCTTTCTTT. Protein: CASTPPGGPGREAFF.

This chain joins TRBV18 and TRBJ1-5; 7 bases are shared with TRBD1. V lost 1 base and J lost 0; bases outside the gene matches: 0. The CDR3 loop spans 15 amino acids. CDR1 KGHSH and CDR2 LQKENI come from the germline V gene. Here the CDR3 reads CASSPQGASNQPQHF. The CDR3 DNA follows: TGTGCCAGCTCACCACAGGGGGCTAGCAATCAGCCCCAGCATTTT.

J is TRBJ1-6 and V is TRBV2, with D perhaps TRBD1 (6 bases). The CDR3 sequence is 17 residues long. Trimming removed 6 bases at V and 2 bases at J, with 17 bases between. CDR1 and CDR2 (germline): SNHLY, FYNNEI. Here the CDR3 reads CASRTNTGFTYNSPLHF. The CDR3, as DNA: TGTGCCAGCAGAACTAACACAGGGTTTACCTATAATTCACCCCTCCACTTT.

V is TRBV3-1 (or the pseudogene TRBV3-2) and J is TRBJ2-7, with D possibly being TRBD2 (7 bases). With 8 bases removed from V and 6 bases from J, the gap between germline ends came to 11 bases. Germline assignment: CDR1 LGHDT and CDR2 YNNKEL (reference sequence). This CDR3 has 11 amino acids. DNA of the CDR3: TGTGCCAGCGCGGGGGCTGGCGAGCAGTACTTC. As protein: CASAGAGEQYF.

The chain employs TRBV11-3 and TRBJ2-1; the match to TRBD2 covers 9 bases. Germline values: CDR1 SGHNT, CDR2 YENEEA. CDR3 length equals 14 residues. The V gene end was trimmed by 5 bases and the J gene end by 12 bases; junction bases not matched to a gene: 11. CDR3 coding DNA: TGTGCCAGCAGCACGGGACTAGCCAATAGCGGGCAGTTCTTC. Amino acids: CASSTGLANSGQFF.

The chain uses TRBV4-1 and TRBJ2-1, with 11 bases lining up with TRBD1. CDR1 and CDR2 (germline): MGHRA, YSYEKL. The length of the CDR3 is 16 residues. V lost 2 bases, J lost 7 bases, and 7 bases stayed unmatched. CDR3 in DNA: TGCGCCAGCAGCCAATCTCCGGGACAGGGGGAAAATGAGCAGTTCTTC. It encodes CASSQSPGQGENEQFF.

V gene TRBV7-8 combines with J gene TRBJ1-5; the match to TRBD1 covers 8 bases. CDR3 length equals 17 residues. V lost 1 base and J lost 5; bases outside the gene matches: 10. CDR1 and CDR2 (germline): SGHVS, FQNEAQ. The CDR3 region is CASSLELLQGGYQPQHF. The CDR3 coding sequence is TGTGCCAGCAGCTTAGAGCTCCTACAGGGGGGATATCAGCCCCAGCATTTT.

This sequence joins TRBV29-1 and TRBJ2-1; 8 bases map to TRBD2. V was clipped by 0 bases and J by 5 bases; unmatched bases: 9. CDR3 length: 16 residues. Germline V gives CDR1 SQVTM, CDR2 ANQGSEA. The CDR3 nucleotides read TGCAGCGTTGAAGATTTAGGGACTAGTCCAGACAATGAGCAGTTCTTC. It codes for CSVEDLGTSPDNEQFF.

CDR3 nucleotide sequence: TGTGCCAGCAGCCCCGTATCCACAGGGTATTCGGACATTCAGTACTTC. Its protein product is CASSPVSTGYSDIQYF. J is TRBJ2-4 and V is TRBV4-2; D is perhaps TRBD1 (6 bases). Germline V lookup: CDR1 LGHNA, CDR2 YNFKEQ. V was cut by 4 bases and J by 8 bases, with 21 bases left in between. This CDR3 has 16 amino acids.

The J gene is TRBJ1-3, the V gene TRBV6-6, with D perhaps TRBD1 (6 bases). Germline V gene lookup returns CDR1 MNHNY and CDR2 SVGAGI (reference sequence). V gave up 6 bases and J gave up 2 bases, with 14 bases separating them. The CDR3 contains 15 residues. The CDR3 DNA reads TGTGCCAGCAGGAAGCTGACAGGCACTGGAAACACCATATATTTT. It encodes CASRKLTGTGNTIYF.

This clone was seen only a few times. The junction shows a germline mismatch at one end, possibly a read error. CDR3: CASSLITGGVIF. The CDR3 coding sequence is TGTGCCAGCAGTTTGATCACAGGGGGCGTAATTTTT. The rearrangement uses TRBV27 and TRBJ1-1; 9 bases line up with TRBD1. This CDR3 comprises 12 residues. Germline V gene data show CDR1 as MNHEY and CDR2 as SMNVEV (reference sequence).

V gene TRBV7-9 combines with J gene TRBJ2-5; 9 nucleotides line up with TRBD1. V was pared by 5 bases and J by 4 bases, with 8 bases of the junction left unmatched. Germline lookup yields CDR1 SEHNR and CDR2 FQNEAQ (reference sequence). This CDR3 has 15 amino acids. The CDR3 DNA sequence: TGTGCCAGCAGCCTACAGGGGGCATTCGGAGAGACCCAGTACTTC. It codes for CASSLQGAFGETQYF.

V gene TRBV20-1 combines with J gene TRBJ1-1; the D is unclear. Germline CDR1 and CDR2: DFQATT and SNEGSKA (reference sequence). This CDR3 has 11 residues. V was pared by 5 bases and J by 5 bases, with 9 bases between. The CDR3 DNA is TGCAGTGCTCTTGAGAGGACTGAAGCTTTCTTT. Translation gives CSALERTEAFF.

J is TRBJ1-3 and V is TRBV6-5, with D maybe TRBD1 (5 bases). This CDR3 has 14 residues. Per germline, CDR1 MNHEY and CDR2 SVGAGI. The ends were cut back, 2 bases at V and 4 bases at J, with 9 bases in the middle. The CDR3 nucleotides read TGTGCCAGCAGTTACGGGGGGTCGGGAAACACCATATATTTT. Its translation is CASSYGGSGNTIYF.

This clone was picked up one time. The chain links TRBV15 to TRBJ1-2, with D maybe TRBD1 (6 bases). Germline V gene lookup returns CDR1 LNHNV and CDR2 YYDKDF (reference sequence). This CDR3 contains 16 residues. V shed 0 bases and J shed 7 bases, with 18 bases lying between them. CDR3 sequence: CATSRDFTGILGGYTF. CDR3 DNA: TGTGCCACCAGCAGAGATTTCACAGGGATTCTCGGTGGCTACACCTTC.

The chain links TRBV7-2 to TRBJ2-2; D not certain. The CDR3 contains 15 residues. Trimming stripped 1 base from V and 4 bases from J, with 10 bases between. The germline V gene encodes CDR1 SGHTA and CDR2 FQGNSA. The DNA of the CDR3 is TGTGCCAGCAGCTTAGTTATAGAAGTCACCGGGGAGCTGTTTTTT. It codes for CASSLVIEVTGELFF.